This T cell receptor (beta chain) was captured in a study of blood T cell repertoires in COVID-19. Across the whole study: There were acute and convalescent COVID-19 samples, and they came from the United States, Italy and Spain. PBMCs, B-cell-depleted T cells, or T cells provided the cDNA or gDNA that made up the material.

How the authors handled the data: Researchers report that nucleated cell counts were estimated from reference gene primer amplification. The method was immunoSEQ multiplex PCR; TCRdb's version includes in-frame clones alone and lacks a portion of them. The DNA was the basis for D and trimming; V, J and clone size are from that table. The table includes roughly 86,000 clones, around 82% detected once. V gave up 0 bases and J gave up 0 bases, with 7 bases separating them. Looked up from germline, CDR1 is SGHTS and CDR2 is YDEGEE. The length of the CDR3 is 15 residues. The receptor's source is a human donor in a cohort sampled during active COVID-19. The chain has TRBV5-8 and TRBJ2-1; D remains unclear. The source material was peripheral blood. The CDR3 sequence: CASSLGRSSYNEQFF. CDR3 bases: TGTGCCAGCAGCTTGGGTCGGAGCTCCTACAATGAGCAGTTCTTC.